Only a few counts were recorded for the clone carrying this T cell receptor (beta chain). The antigen is not known. The data were taken from a study of CD8+ T cells in alopecia areata. Study summary: Patients in the treated group were given tofacitinib by mouth, 5 to 10 mg twice a day. Study-wide points: Normal skin's resident alphabeta T cells are sequenced alongside lesional scalp T cells.

Following RNA extraction, reverse transcription yielded cDNA that acted as the sequencing template. The data were produced by immunoSEQ multiplex PCR, yet TCRdb's version contains in-frame clones alone and is incomplete. The table shows 70,000 or so clones, with approximately 64% occurring only once. Per the germline V gene, CDR1 is KGHSH and CDR2 is LQKENI. Trimming cost V 2 bases and J 0 bases, with 8 bases left between them. The CDR3 spans 15 residues. Material: CD8+ T cells sorted from blood, obtained at week 0. The rearrangement uses TRBV18 and TRBJ2-1, with D tentatively TRBD1 (5 bases). This TCR was recovered from a human donor with alopecia areata. The CDR3 nucleotides read TGTGCCAGCTCACCAATCGACAGCTCCTACAATGAGCAGTTCTTC. Translating gives CASSPIDSSYNEQFF.